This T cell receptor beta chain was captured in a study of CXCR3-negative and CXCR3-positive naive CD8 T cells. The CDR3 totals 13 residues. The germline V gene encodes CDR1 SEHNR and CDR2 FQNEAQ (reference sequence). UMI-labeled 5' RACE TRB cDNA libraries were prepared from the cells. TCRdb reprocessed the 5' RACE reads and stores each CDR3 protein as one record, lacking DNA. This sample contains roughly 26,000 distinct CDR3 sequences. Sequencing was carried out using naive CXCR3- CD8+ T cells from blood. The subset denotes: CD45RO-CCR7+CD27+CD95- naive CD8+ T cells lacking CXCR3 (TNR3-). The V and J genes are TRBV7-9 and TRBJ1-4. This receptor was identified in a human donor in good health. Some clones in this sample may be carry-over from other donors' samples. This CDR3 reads CASSLRDDEKLFF.